What follows are 11 T cell receptor beta chains derived from one specimen sequenced in a study of T cell repertoires in aging, cancer and after chemotherapy. A mixed TRB-A/B primer pool amplified rearranged TRB by multiplex touch-down PCR. TCRdb re-called the multiplex PCR reads through MiXCR, storing one row per CDR3 protein. The sample holds fewer than 8,500 distinct CDR3 sequences, about 29% seen once. The template was genomic DNA from peripheral blood, not RNA. Sequenced sample: blood. Receptors were obtained from a human donor with a blood cancer.

This clonotype showed up just once. This may come from a read error, since a much larger clone is one base off. The CDR3 reads CSVVGTGGFEQYF. As DNA, the CDR3 is TGCAGCGTTGTGGGGACAGGGGGCTTCGAGCAGTACTTC. This chain connects TRBV29-1 to TRBJ2-7; the match to TRBD1 covers 12 bases. The CDR3 is made up of 13 amino acids. Per germline, CDR1 SQVTM and CDR2 ANQGSEA. The V segment lost 4 bases and the J segment 6 bases; nucleotides outside the gene matches: 4.

There are a few counts of this clonotype. The chain recombines TRBV5-1 with TRBJ1-2; TRBD1 matches 7 bases. The junction had 5 bases not matched to a gene; V was cut back by 2 bases and J by 4 bases. There are 14 residues in the CDR3. Per germline, CDR1 SGHRS and CDR2 YFSETQ. CDR3: CASSLGTESYGYTF. DNA for the CDR3: TGCGCCAGCAGCTTAGGGACAGAAAGCTATGGCTACACCTTC.

This clonotype turned up a few times. The rearrangement uses TRBV12-3 or TRBV12-4 and TRBJ2-3; 12 bases match TRBD2. The trim removed 6 bases at V and 4 bases at J, leaving 2 bases unmatched. CDR3 size: 14 residues. CDR3 nucleotide sequence: TGTGCCAGCAGCCCTAGCGGGGGGGCAGATACGCAGTATTTT. This gives the protein CASSPSGGADTQYF.

This clonotype has only a few counts. The rearrangement uses TRBV19 and TRBJ1-5; D remains ambiguous. The CDR3 runs to 13 residues. With 5 bases removed from V and 5 bases from J, the gap between germline ends came to 10 bases. The germline gives CDR1 LNHDA, CDR2 SQIVND (reference sequence). In DNA, the CDR3 is TGTGCCAGTAGTCTGGAGGGATATCAGCCCCAGCATTTT. Translating gives CASSLEGYQPQHF.

By proportion, this clonotype is medium-sized. This chain's CDR3 is CSVAAQGVPYEQYF. CDR3 DNA sequence: TGCAGCGTTGCCGCACAGGGAGTCCCCTACGAGCAGTACTTC. V usage is TRBV29-1 and J usage is TRBJ2-7; perhaps TRBD1 as D (6 bases). The CDR3 length is 14 residues. V dropped 4 bases and J dropped 2 bases, with 15 bases sitting between them. Germline assignment: CDR1 SQVTM and CDR2 ANQGSEA.

This clonotype is termed medium-sized. This chain links TRBV18 with TRBJ2-5, with D perhaps matching TRBD1 or TRBD2 (5 bases each). Germline CDR1 is KGHSH and CDR2 is LQKENI. The CDR3 extends over 14 amino acids. V lost 0 bases and J 2 bases, leaving 7 bases between the germline ends. The CDR3 spells CASSPPRGQETQYF. CDR3 DNA sequence: TGTGCCAGCTCACCACCGAGGGGACAAGAGACCCAGTACTTC.

In this sample, this clonotype turned up a few times. The gene calls are TRBV6-5 and TRBJ1-5; tentative D call: TRBD1 (6 bases). From germline, CDR1 is MNHEY and CDR2 SVGAGI. The CDR3 is 12 amino acids. The germline V and J ends were trimmed by 5 bases and 5 bases, with 7 bases remaining between them. The CDR3 here is CASSRQDQPQHF. The CDR3 nucleotides are TGTGCCAGCAGTAGACAGGATCAGCCCCAGCATTTT.

The J gene is TRBJ2-7, the V gene TRBV19; possibly TRBD1 for D (7 bases). The V end lost 4 bases, the J end lost 3 bases, and 13 bases lay between the germline ends. Germline V lookup: CDR1 LNHDA, CDR2 SQIVND (reference sequence). CDR3 length: 14 residues. CDR3 sequence reads: CASSTEGQYYEQYF. CDR3 nucleotides: TGTGCCAGTAGTACGGAGGGACAGTACTACGAGCAGTACTTC.

The V and J genes are TRBV6-5 and TRBJ1-5; D unclear. The CDR3 is 13 amino acids. Trimming took 6 bases from V and 5 from J, leaving 11 bases between them. In germline, CDR1 is MNHEY, CDR2 SVGAGI. The CDR3 loop reads CASSPDRYQPQHF. The DNA of the CDR3 is TGTGCCAGCAGCCCGGACCGATATCAGCCCCAGCATTTT.

CDR3 region: CASSFVQTGELFF. For the CDR3, the DNA is TGTGCCAGCAGTTTTGTCCAGACCGGGGAGCTGTTTTTT. The rearrangement uses TRBV12-3 or TRBV12-4 and TRBJ2-2; no reliable D call. This CDR3 region has 13 residues. Trimming cost V 3 bases and J 5 bases, with 7 bases left between them.

This clonotype turned up a few times. The gene calls are TRBV5-4 and TRBJ2-5; 8 positions agree with TRBD1. Losses at the gene ends were 4 bases for V and 5 bases for J; bases not matched to a gene: 7. CDR3 length equals 14 residues. The germline gives CDR1 SGHNT, CDR2 YYREEE (reference sequence). CDR3 sequence reads: CASSPGQAQETQYF. In DNA form, the CDR3 reads TGTGCCAGCAGCCCGGGACAGGCCCAGGAGACCCAGTACTTC.